These T cell receptor beta chains were read from a single sample in a study of blood T cell repertoires in COVID-19. Sequencing was performed with immunoSEQ multiplex PCR; in TCRdb, only in-frame clones are kept and a portion is missing. The table records about 410,000 clones, about 90% of them present only once. The source material was PBMCs or T cells enriched from blood (not recorded which). The receptor source for this set is a woman under 40 who had recovered from COVID-19. The CDR3 runs from the conserved cysteine through the conserved F or W. The order of the fields is D gene, V gene, J gene, CDR3 protein, CDR3 DNA. The D gene is left open where the match is weak.

>-|TRBV19|TRBJ1-5
CASNRAGPNNQPQHF
TGTGCCAGCAACCGGGCAGGGCCAAACAATCAGCCCCAGCATTTT
>TRBD1|TRBV7-8|TRBJ1-1
CASSLTTGQGEAFF
TGTGCCAGCAGCTTAACGACAGGGCAAGGTGAAGCTTTCTTT
>TRBD1|TRBV9|TRBJ1-1
CASRPGQGSNTEAFF
TGTGCCAGCCGACCGGGACAGGGATCGAACACTGAAGCTTTCTTT
>-|TRBV5-1|TRBJ2-3
CASSLVGGGGTGDTQYF
TGCGCCAGCAGCTTGGTAGGCGGCGGGGGCACGGGAGATACGCAGTATTTT
>TRBD2|TRBV18|TRBJ2-3
CASSARGGSTDTQYF
TGTGCCAGCTCAGCCCGGGGGGGTAGCACAGATACGCAGTATTTT
>TRBD2|TRBV24-1|TRBJ2-1
CATSFSGGPNEQFF
TGTGCCACCAGTTTTAGCGGGGGACCTAATGAGCAGTTCTTC
>-|TRBV10-1|TRBJ2-7
CASSESTGPYEQYF
TGCGCCAGCAGTGAGTCGACAGGACCCTACGAGCAGTACTTC
>-|TRBV2|TRBJ2-5
CASSRGETQYF
TGTGCCAGCTCTAGGGGGGAGACCCAGTACTTC
>-|TRBV30|TRBJ1-5
CAWSREAESAQHF
TGTGCCTGGAGTAGGGAGGCCGAATCGGCCCAGCATTTT
>-|TRBV5-4|TRBJ2-5
CASSLKETQYF
TGTGCCAGCAGCCTAAAGGAGACCCAGTACTTC
>-|TRBV4-1|TRBJ1-4
CASSQESVGEKLFF
TGCGCCAGCAGCCAAGAATCGGTCGGGGAAAAACTGTTTTTT
>-|TRBV11-2|TRBJ1-2
CASSDTPGGRGRNYGYTF
TGTGCCAGCAGCGACACTCCGGGGGGCAGGGGTCGTAACTATGGCTACACCTTC
>-|TRBV3-1/TRBV3-2|TRBJ1-2
CASSRQQGFYGYTF
TGTGCCAGCAGCCGGCAACAGGGCTTCTATGGCTACACCTTC
>TRBD2|TRBV19|TRBJ2-1
CASSIVDSGGLEQFF
TGTGCCAGTAGTATAGTAGATAGCGGGGGGTTAGAGCAGTTCTTC
>-|TRBV10-3|TRBJ2-3
CAISLDTDTQYF
TGTGCCATCAGTCTAGACACAGATACGCAGTATTTT
>TRBD1|TRBV7-9|TRBJ1-2
CASSTTGDRGWGYTF
TGTGCCAGCAGCACCACCGGGGACAGGGGTTGGGGCTACACCTTC
>-|TRBV28|TRBJ1-4
CASSFRAINEKLFF
TGTGCCAGCAGTTTTCGAGCGATTAATGAAAAACTGTTTTTT
>TRBD2|TRBV29-1|TRBJ2-3
CSVPGLAGDTQYF
TGCAGCGTGCCGGGACTAGCAGGAGATACGCAGTATTTT
>-|TRBV3-1/TRBV3-2|TRBJ2-7
CASSQVDSGYYEQYF
TGTGCCAGCAGCCAAGTTGATTCAGGTTACTACGAGCAGTACTTC
>TRBD1|TRBV28|TRBJ1-2
CASQGAVLHGYTF
TGTGCCAGCCAGGGGGCGGTTCTACATGGCTACACCTTC